What follows is one TCR beta chain and its context. The specificity of this receptor is unknown. Per-base quality was not reported, and no clone a single base away is much larger than it. To prepare the library, PCR was applied. Sequencing took place on a NextSeq 500. Using fastp trimming at Q25 and MiXCR clonotype assembly, TCRdb reanalyzed the public sequencing data and kept in-frame beta chains. Entries are consolidated by CDR3 protein sequence, retaining the most common genes and DNA. This sample comprises about 12,000 distinct CDR3 sequences, 47% of them detected only once. The ten largest clones add up to roughly an eighth of the sample. This sample is drawn from a study of immune characterization of retroperitoneal liposarcoma (dated by TCRdb to 2018 to 2020). V was cut back by 6 bases and J by 10 bases, leaving a gap of 22 bases between them. From cysteine to phenylalanine, the CDR3 is 16 amino acids long. Solely the CDR3 DNA is kept, with 48 bases framed from the first base. Taken from the germline V gene, the CDR1 and CDR2 loops are MNHEY and SVGAGI.

The sequencing sample was made of tumor tissue. This receptor was taken from a female donor with retroperitoneal liposarcoma. This receptor chain uses TRBV6-5 and TRBJ1-6; TRBD1 might be the D gene, on 6 matching bases. DNA sequence: TGTGCCAGCAGGGGATCGAACAGGGAAAGCGGATCACCCCTCCACTTT. Protein translation: CASRGSNRESGSPLHF.